This is a list of T cell receptor beta chains from one sample in a study of cytomegalovirus exposure and HLA in healthy donors. Clones were read by immunoSEQ multiplex PCR, and TCRdb kept only the in-frame ones, dropping some. The sample shows fewer than 300,000 clones, more than 80% of them seen only once. The sample taken for sequencing was PBMCs. These receptor sequences come from a middle-aged man in good health and CMV-seropositive. Each CDR3 is given with its conserved first and last residue. The D gene is left open where the match is weak. Size values are once, few and many counts, or a class for expanded clones, and some rows have none.

V: TRBV27; D: .; J: TRBJ1-2; size: .; CDR3: CASSPRTAQRNYGYTF; DNA: TGTGCCAGCAGTCCCCGGACAGCTCAGCGGAACTATGGCTACACCTTC
V: TRBV29-1; D: .; J: TRBJ2-7; size: .; CDR3: CSVEKGLDEQYF; DNA: TGCAGCGTTGAGAAGGGGCTCGACGAGCAGTACTTC
V: TRBV19; D: .; J: TRBJ2-2; size: .; CDR3: CASSIAGGALTGELFF; DNA: TGTGCCAGTAGTATAGCGGGCGGGGCTCTCACCGGGGAGCTGTTTTTT
V: TRBV10-2; D: TRBD1; J: TRBJ2-1; size: .; CDR3: CASRIDRVGYEQFF; DNA: TGCGCCAGCAGAATCGACAGGGTCGGGTATGAGCAGTTCTTC
V: TRBV28; D: TRBD1; J: TRBJ1-5; size: .; CDR3: CASRGTGINQPQHF; DNA: TGTGCCAGCAGGGGGACAGGGATCAATCAGCCCCAGCATTTT
V: TRBV11-2; D: TRBD1; J: TRBJ2-7; size: .; CDR3: CASSRTDRGKQYF; DNA: TGTGCCAGCAGCCGAACGGACAGGGGGAAGCAGTACTTC
V: TRBV6-5; D: .; J: TRBJ1-5; size: once; CDR3: CASTEVYNQPQHF; DNA: TGTGCCAGCACCGAAGTCTACAATCAGCCCCAGCATTTT
V: TRBV11-2; D: TRBD1; J: TRBJ2-7; size: .; CDR3: CASSLLGGGLSYEQYF; DNA: TGTGCCAGCAGCTTACTAGGGGGCGGCCTATCCTACGAGCAGTACTTC
V: TRBV2; D: .; J: TRBJ1-1; size: few; CDR3: CAKRGEGNTEAFF; DNA: TGTGCCAAAAGAGGGGAGGGAAACACTGAAGCTTTCTTT
V: TRBV28; D: .; J: TRBJ1-4; size: .; CDR3: CASRTPGVANEKLFF; DNA: TGTGCCAGCAGAACCCCAGGGGTGGCTAATGAAAAACTGTTTTTT
V: TRBV7-2; D: TRBD2; J: TRBJ2-7; size: .; CDR3: CASSLGAGVSYEQYF; DNA: TGTGCCAGCAGCTTAGGGGCGGGAGTATCCTACGAGCAGTACTTC
V: TRBV27; D: TRBD2; J: TRBJ2-1; size: .; CDR3: CASSPAQRDYNEQFF; DNA: TGTGCCAGCAGTCCGGCCCAGCGGGACTACAATGAGCAGTTCTTC
V: TRBV7-9; D: .; J: TRBJ1-1; size: .; CDR3: CASSLAVSAEAFF; DNA: TGTGCCAGCAGCTTAGCTGTTAGCGCTGAAGCTTTCTTT
V: TRBV18; D: .; J: TRBJ1-3; size: .; CDR3: CASSRTIASGNTIYF; DNA: TGTGCCAGCTCACGCACTATTGCCTCGGGAAACACCATATATTTT
V: TRBV30; D: TRBD2; J: TRBJ2-5; size: few; CDR3: CAWGQDQKGLAGVGAETQYF; DNA: TGTGCCTGGGGTCAAGACCAAAAAGGACTAGCGGGAGTGGGAGCAGAGACCCAGTACTTC
V: TRBV7-3; D: .; J: TRBJ1-3; size: once; CDR3: CASSFQTDFSGNTIYF; DNA: TGTGCCAGCAGCTTTCAGACTGATTTCTCTGGAAACACCATATATTTT
V: TRBV6-1; D: .; J: TRBJ1-4; size: .; CDR3: CASSEAGLTTNEKLFF; DNA: TGTGCCAGCAGTGAAGCGGGACTGACAACTAATGAAAAACTGTTTTTT
V: TRBV5-1; D: .; J: TRBJ1-5; size: .; CDR3: CASSLAEGAIFFCSNQPQHF; DNA: TGCGCCAGCAGCTTGGCGGAGGGTGCAATTTTTTTCTGTAGCAATCAGCCCCAGCATTTT
V: TRBV6-6; D: .; J: TRBJ1-5; size: .; CDR3: CASSYEGSGNQPQHF; DNA: TGTGCCAGCAGTTATGAAGGGTCGGGGAATCAGCCCCAGCATTTT
V: TRBV7-3; D: TRBD2; J: TRBJ2-1; size: once; CDR3: CASSSTAGFYNEQFF; DNA: TGTGCCAGCAGCTCAACAGCGGGATTCTACAATGAGCAGTTCTTC
V: TRBV27; D: TRBD1; J: TRBJ1-2; size: .; CDR3: CASSRGQFLNGYTF; DNA: TGTGCCAGCAGCCGGGGACAGTTCCTTAATGGCTACACCTTC
V: TRBV6-1; D: TRBD1; J: TRBJ1-5; size: .; CDR3: CASSELDRGQRNQPQHF; DNA: TGTGCCAGCAGTGAACTTGACAGGGGGCAGAGGAATCAGCCCCAGCATTTT
V: TRBV21-1; D: .; J: TRBJ1-5; size: .; CDR3: CAIIQGFSNQPQHF; DNA: TGTGCCATCATACAGGGTTTTAGCAATCAGCCCCAGCATTTT